The 8 T cell receptor beta chains below all came from one sample that was sequenced in a study of cytomegalovirus exposure and HLA in healthy donors. PCR was performed using 60 Vbeta and 13 Jbeta primers. Repertoires were generated with immunoSEQ multiplex PCR, while TCRdb's copy carries only in-frame clones and drops some. In the table there are about 180,000 clones, approximately 80% of which are singletons. Sequenced sample: PBMCs. The receptors here all came from a young man in good health and CMV-seronegative.

The V gene is TRBV2, the J gene TRBJ2-7, with D perhaps TRBD1 (6 bases). Germline V CDR1 and CDR2: SNHLY, FYNNEI. This CDR3 is built from 11 residues. Trimming removed 8 bases at V and 4 bases at J, with 9 bases between. The CDR3 spells CASGTPYEQYF. CDR3 in DNA: TGTGCCAGCGGGACACCGTACGAGCAGTACTTC.

The V gene is TRBV2, the J gene TRBJ1-1, with D unresolved. CDR1 SNHLY and CDR2 FYNNEI come from the germline V gene. With 10 bases removed from V and 7 bases from J, the gap between germline ends came to 16 bases. CDR3 size: 12 residues. The CDR3 region has the DNA TGTGCCACCCCGGGAGGGAATGGTGAAGCTTTCTTT. It codes for CATPGGNGEAFF.

This chain joins TRBV4-1 and TRBJ2-3; 15 bases agree with TRBD2. Germline loops: CDR1 MGHRA, CDR2 YSYEKL. The V gene end was trimmed by 3 bases and the J gene end by 4 bases; junction bases not matched to a gene: 8. The CDR3 has 18 residues. CDR3: CASSQAGLAGGRSDTQYF. The CDR3 DNA reads as TGCGCCAGCAGCCAGGCCGGACTAGCGGGGGGGAGGTCAGATACGCAGTATTTT.

The chain has TRBV7-3 and TRBJ2-2, with 7 bases identical to TRBD1. Germline CDR1 is SGHTA and CDR2 is FQGTGA. J lost 6 bases, V lost 8 bases, and 6 bases had no gene match. This CDR3 comprises 13 residues. The CDR3 spells CASGVDRAGELFF. CDR3 nucleotides: TGTGCCAGCGGCGTAGACAGGGCCGGGGAGCTGTTTTTT.

The V and J genes are TRBV5-1 and TRBJ2-7; 8 nucleotides agree with TRBD2. The germline V gene encodes CDR1 SGHRS and CDR2 YFSETQ. The junction had 7 bases not matched to a gene; V was cut back by 0 bases and J by 5 bases. The CDR3 length is 15 residues. The DNA for the CDR3 is TGCGCCAGCAGCTTGGATCCCGGGACTAGAAACGAGCAGTACTTC. Translating it yields CASSLDPGTRNEQYF.

This clone was seen once. This rearrangement joins TRBV5-1 to TRBJ2-7, with 11 positions matching TRBD1. This CDR3 has 14 residues. The V segment lost 0 bases and the J segment 5 bases; nucleotides outside the gene matches: 1. From germline, CDR1 is SGHRS and CDR2 YFSETQ. The chain's CDR3 is CASSLGTGGNEQYF. CDR3 in DNA: TGCGCCAGCAGCTTGGGGACAGGGGGCAACGAGCAGTACTTC.

V and J are TRBV4-1 and TRBJ2-5; the D gene is possibly TRBD2 (5 bases). Germline-derived CDR1 and CDR2 are MGHRA and YSYEKL. The CDR3 is made up of 12 amino acids. Between the trimmed V and J ends, which lost 0 bases and 10 bases, there was a span of 9 bases. CDR3 DNA: TGCGCCAGCAGCCAAGATGAGGAGGTCCAGTACTTC. Its protein product is CASSQDEEVQYF.

The chain uses TRBV29-1 and TRBJ1-2, with 9 bases lining up with TRBD1. J lost 4 bases, V lost 6 bases, and 9 bases had no gene match. Per the germline V gene, CDR1 is SQVTM and CDR2 is ANQGSEA. The CDR3 sequence is 14 residues long. The chain's CDR3 is CSVGSGTGSYGYTF. In nucleotides, the CDR3 is TGCAGCGTAGGAAGCGGGACAGGGTCCTATGGCTACACCTTC. Filled out from reference TRBV29-1 and TRBJ1-2, the complete variable domain reads SAVISQKPSRDICQRGTSLTIQCQVDSQVTMMFWYRQQPGQSLTLIATANQGSEATYESGFVIDKFPISRPNLTFSTLTVSNMSPEDSSIYLCSVGSGTGSYGYTFGSGTRLTVV.